The 25 T cell receptor beta chains presented below share a single source sample, sequenced in a study of PD-1 blockade in classical Hodgkin lymphoma. Sample time point: cycle 4 day 1 (C4D1), after less than seven weeks of nivolumab. The patients all showed relapse after autologous stem cell transplantation, while their brentuximab vedotin exposure varied. The repertoire was sequenced with immunoSEQ multiplex PCR; TCRdb's copy has only in-frame clones and lacks some. The sample lists just under 10,000 clones, around four fifths occurring once. Sequencing used peripheral blood mononuclear cells (PBMCs), obtained before the fourth cycle of nivolumab. These receptors originate from a human donor with classical Hodgkin lymphoma.

This chain uses TRBV19 with TRBJ2-7, with 10 bases aligning to TRBD1. The germline V gene has CDR1 LNHDA and CDR2 SQIVND (reference sequence). Trimming cost V 5 bases and J 3 bases; bases outside gene matches: 7. CDR3 length: 15 amino acids. CDR3 in amino acids: CASSPWTGGSYEQYF. The CDR3 DNA is TGTGCCAGTAGTCCCTGGACAGGGGGGAGCTACGAGCAGTACTTC. The variable domain in full, completed from reference TRBV19 and TRBJ2-7, reads DGGITQSPKYLFRKEGQNVTLSCEQNLNHDAMYWYRQDPGQGLRLIYYSQIVNDFQKGDIAEGYSVSREKKESFPLTVTSAQKNPTAFYLCASSPWTGGSYEQYFGPGTRLTVT.

This chain links TRBV27 with TRBJ2-7; D may match TRBD1 or TRBD2 (5 bases each). Per germline, CDR1 MNHEY and CDR2 SMNVEV (reference sequence). V dropped 4 bases and J dropped 6 bases, with 16 bases sitting between them. This CDR3 region has 14 residues. CDR3: CASSYAIGTPEQYF. In DNA, the CDR3 is TGTGCCAGCAGTTACGCCATCGGGACCCCCGAGCAGTACTTC.

This chain connects TRBV19 to TRBJ1-3, with D tentatively TRBD1 (6 bases). This CDR3 comprises 16 residues. CDR1 and CDR2 (germline): LNHDA, SQIVND (reference sequence). The germline V and J ends were trimmed by 5 bases and 2 bases, with 16 bases remaining between them. CDR3 nucleotide sequence: TGTGCCAGTAGTCTCCGACCCGGGGGCACTGGAAACACCATATATTTT. Its protein product is CASSLRPGGTGNTIYF.

This chain links TRBV19 with TRBJ1-4; D is possibly TRBD1 (5 bases). The CDR3 consists of 15 residues. Trimming removed 0 bases at V and 8 bases at J, with 13 bases between. Germline CDR1 reads LNHDA; CDR2 reads SQIVND (reference sequence). The CDR3 spells CASSIDLQGTEKLFF. CDR3 in DNA: TGTGCCAGTAGTATAGATTTGCAGGGAACGGAAAAACTGTTTTTT.

This chain joins TRBV7-3 and TRBJ2-5, with 12 bases lining up with TRBD1. This CDR3 has 15 amino acids. The V gene end was trimmed by 4 bases and the J gene end by 3 bases; junction bases not matched to a gene: 3. Germline CDR1 and CDR2: SGHTA and FQGTGA. DNA for the CDR3: TGTGCCAGCAGCTCCGGGACAGGGGGCGAAGAGACCCAGTACTTC. Protein sequence: CASSSGTGGEETQYF.

The rearrangement uses TRBV5-1 and TRBJ2-2; D uncertain. This CDR3 is built from 13 residues. The germline gives CDR1 SGHRS, CDR2 YFSETQ. Trimming shortened V by 10 bases and J by 1 base, and 11 bases separated the two germline ends. CDR3 amino acids: CAGRALNTGELFF. The CDR3, as DNA: TGCGCCGGTAGGGCCCTGAACACCGGGGAGCTGTTTTTT.

The V gene is TRBV7-9, the J gene TRBJ2-2; perhaps TRBD1 as D (7 bases). The CDR3 runs 14 residues. Germline CDR1 reads SEHNR; CDR2 reads FQNEAQ (reference sequence). V dropped 5 bases and J dropped 3 bases, with 10 bases sitting between them. The CDR3 protein is CASSPRGDTGELFF. In DNA, the CDR3 is TGTGCCAGCAGCCCCAGGGGGGACACCGGGGAGCTGTTTTTT.

The V call is TRBV28, the J call TRBJ1-5; no firm D call. The CDR3 is made up of 16 amino acids. The V end was cut by 5 bases, the J end by 4 bases, with 18 bases between. CDR1 is MDHEN, CDR2 SYDVKM, per germline. The CDR3 sequence: CASSAHAGRVNQPQHF. CDR3 bases: TGTGCCAGCAGTGCCCACGCGGGTAGGGTGAATCAGCCCCAGCATTTT. Together with reference TRBV28 and TRBJ1-5, the CDR3 gives the full variable domain: DVKVTQSSRYLVKRTGEKVFLECVQDMDHENMFWYRQDPGLGLRLIYFSYDVKMKEKGDIPEGYSVSREKKERFSLILESASTNQTSMYLCASSAHAGRVNQPQHFGDGTRLSIL.

The V gene is TRBV7-2, the J gene TRBJ2-2; 8 bases agree with TRBD2. CDR1 is SGHTA and CDR2 is FQGNSA in the germline V gene. Germline trimming cut 5 bases from V and 4 bases from J; bases unmatched to any gene: 9. This CDR3 has 16 residues. DNA of the CDR3: TGTGCCAGCAGCCGTCGGGTAGCGGGGTCCACCGGGGAGCTGTTTTTT. Protein product: CASSRRVAGSTGELFF.

V gene TRBV11-3 combines with J gene TRBJ1-1; maybe TRBD1 (5 bases). Per germline, CDR1 SGHNT and CDR2 YENEEA. The CDR3 sequence is 13 residues long. Trimming removed 4 bases at V and 3 bases at J, with 9 bases between. The CDR3 spells CASSWTRHTEAFF. CDR3 in DNA: TGTGCCAGCAGCTGGACAAGACACACTGAAGCTTTCTTT.

This chain uses TRBV6-6 with TRBJ2-5, with D perhaps TRBD1 (6 bases). The J call may be faulty, since TRBJ2-7 better matches the DNA end. This CDR3 is built from 13 residues. Germline V gene lookup returns CDR1 MNHNY and CDR2 SVGAGI (reference sequence). The CDR3 sequence: CASTRGQSYEQYF. Here the CDR3 DNA reads TGTGCCAGCACCCGAGGACAGTCCTACGAGCAGTACTTC.

The chain carries TRBV7-9 and TRBJ1-2; D might be TRBD1 (5 bases). The CDR3 has 12 residues. The V end was cut by 8 bases, the J end by 6 bases, with 13 bases between. CDR1 and CDR2 from the germline V gene are SEHNR and FQNEAQ (reference sequence). CDR3 amino acids: CASATEGNGYTF. In nucleotides, the CDR3 is TGTGCCAGCGCTACGGAGGGGAATGGCTACACCTTC.

V is TRBV5-1 and J is TRBJ1-2; D call uncertain. Trimming removed 5 bases from V and 5 bases from J, with 13 bases in between. The length of the CDR3 is 13 residues. Germline-derived CDR1 and CDR2 are SGHRS and YFSETQ. The CDR3 coding sequence is TGCGCCAGCAGTTCCGACGGAGATTATGGCTACACCTTC. Encoded protein: CASSSDGDYGYTF.

The genes are TRBV5-4 and TRBJ2-7; no clear D gene. CDR1 and CDR2 from the germline V gene are SGHNT and YYREEE (reference sequence). The CDR3 has 13 amino acids. The V end was cut by 4 bases, the J end by 5 bases, with 13 bases between. The CDR3 coding sequence is TGTGCCAGCAGCCGGACGGAGAGAGACGAGCAGTACTTC. It specifies CASSRTERDEQYF.

V and J are TRBV18 and TRBJ2-7; D is undetermined. The V end was cut by 3 bases, the J end by 2 bases, with 5 bases between. In germline, CDR1 is KGHSH, CDR2 LQKENI. CDR3 length equals 12 residues. CDR3 sequence (DNA): TGTGCCAGCTCACCCCCCCCCTACGAGCAGTACTTC. Residues: CASSPPPYEQYF.

This clone was observed once. The V and J genes are TRBV28 and TRBJ2-1, with unresolved D. CDR3 length equals 15 residues. The V and J ends lost 3 bases and 3 bases respectively, with 12 bases between them. In germline, CDR1 is MDHEN, CDR2 SYDVKM. The CDR3, as DNA: TGTGCCAGCAGTTTCCCACAGTGGGGCTACAATGAGCAGTTCTTC. It codes for CASSFPQWGYNEQFF.

The chain carries TRBV11-2 and TRBJ2-1, with D hard to call. Per the germline V gene, CDR1 is SGHAT and CDR2 is FQNNGV. The CDR3 consists of 12 residues. The germline V and J ends were trimmed by 5 bases and 6 bases, with 8 bases remaining between them. The CDR3 region is CASSQRGNEQFF. CDR3 in DNA: TGTGCCAGCAGCCAGCGAGGCAATGAGCAGTTCTTC.

V is TRBV9 and J is TRBJ2-1; D perhaps matches TRBD1 (5 bases). CDR3 length: 15 residues. Germline V gives CDR1 SGDLS, CDR2 YYNGEE. The ends were cut back, 4 bases at V and 0 bases at J, with 11 bases in the middle. CDR3 sequence: CASSPDTSSYNEQFF. The CDR3 DNA reads TGTGCCAGCAGCCCGGACACAAGCTCCTACAATGAGCAGTTCTTC.

The DNA of the CDR3 is TGCGCCAGCAGCTTGTCTCAGTCCTACGAGCAGTACTTC. This gives the protein CASSLSQSYEQYF. This chain joins TRBV5-1 and TRBJ2-7; D not certain. Germline values: CDR1 SGHRS, CDR2 YFSETQ. CDR3 length: 13 amino acids. The V end was cut by 1 base, the J end by 1 base, with 6 bases between.

This chain joins TRBV7-6 and TRBJ2-1, with D hard to call. Germline V gene lookup returns CDR1 SGHVS and CDR2 FNYEAQ. Trimming took off 5 bases at V and 6 bases at J, with 8 bases between the two ends. This CDR3 contains 12 residues. CDR3 amino acids: CASSGRVNEQFF. The CDR3 DNA reads TGTGCCAGCAGCGGTAGAGTCAATGAGCAGTTCTTC.

In this sample, this clone turned up a few times. The rearrangement links TRBV6-5 to TRBJ1-1; possible D gene TRBD1, 5 bases. The germline V and J ends were trimmed by 0 bases and 5 bases, with 13 bases remaining between them. Germline lookup yields CDR1 MNHEY and CDR2 SVGAGI. CDR3 length equals 15 residues. The CDR3 loop is CASSYSWGEGTEAFF. The CDR3 DNA follows: TGTGCCAGCAGTTACTCTTGGGGGGAGGGGACTGAAGCTTTCTTT.

This chain links TRBV7-8 with TRBJ1-5; D possibly corresponds to TRBD1 (6 bases). Germline CDR1 is SGHVS and CDR2 is FQNEAQ. Trimming took 5 bases from V and 2 from J, leaving 16 bases between them. CDR3 size: 16 residues. For the CDR3, the DNA is TGTGCCAGCAGCACCACAGGGAACCCCCGCAATCAGCCCCAGCATTTT. Residues: CASSTTGNPRNQPQHF.

This chain connects TRBV30 to TRBJ1-5, with 8 bases matching TRBD1. Germline assignment: CDR1 GTSNPN and CDR2 SVGIG (reference sequence). V dropped 5 bases and J dropped 0; count of bases not matched to a gene: 3. This CDR3 has 14 residues. CDR3 sequence: CAWAGQDSNQPQHF. The CDR3 DNA reads TGTGCCTGGGCGGGACAGGATAGCAATCAGCCCCAGCATTTT. Drawing the rest from reference TRBV30 and TRBJ1-5, the complete variable domain is SQTIHQWPATLVQPVGSPLSLECTVEGTSNPNLYWYRQAAGRGLQLLFYSVGIGQISSEVPQNLSASRPQDRQFILSSKKLLLSDSGFYLCAWAGQDSNQPQHFGDGTRLSIL.

This clone is categorized as medium-sized. The chain has TRBV4-2 and TRBJ2-1, with 10 bases aligning to TRBD2. V lost 1 base to trimming and J lost 4 bases; unmatched junction nucleotides: 4. The germline V gene encodes CDR1 LGHNA and CDR2 YNFKEQ. The CDR3 contains 16 residues. The CDR3 DNA follows: TGTGCCAGCAGCCAAGGTGTAGCGGGGGGATACAATGAGCAGTTCTTC. It codes for CASSQGVAGGYNEQFF.

The CDR3 sequence: CASSLEETEAFF. DNA of the CDR3: TGTGCCAGCAGCCTCGAGGAGACTGAAGCTTTCTTT. This sequence joins TRBV2 and TRBJ1-1; D unclear. Germline lookup yields CDR1 SNHLY and CDR2 FYNNEI. CDR3 length: 12 amino acids. V shed 6 bases and J shed 5 bases, with 10 bases lying between them.